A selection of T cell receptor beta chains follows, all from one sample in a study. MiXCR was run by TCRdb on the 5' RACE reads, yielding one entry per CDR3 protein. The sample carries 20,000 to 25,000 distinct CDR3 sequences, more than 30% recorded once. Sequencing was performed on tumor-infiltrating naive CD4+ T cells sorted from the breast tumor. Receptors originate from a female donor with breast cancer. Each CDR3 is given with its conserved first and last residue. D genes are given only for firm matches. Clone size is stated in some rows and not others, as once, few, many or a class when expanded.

DNA: TGCGCCAGCAGCTTGGCTCAGGGAGGTGAGCAGTTCTTC
CDR3: CASSLAQGGEQFF
length: 13
size: few
D: NA
J: TRBJ2-1
V: TRBV5-1

DNA: TGTGCCAGCCGCGGGACTAAAAACACTGAAGCTTTCTTT
CDR3: CASRGTKNTEAFF
length: 13
size: few
D: NA
J: TRBJ1-1
V: TRBV2

DNA: TGCGCCAGCAGCTCCTCCGGGACAGCGAACGGCTACACCTTC
CDR3: CASSSSGTANGYTF
length: 14
size: many
D: TRBD1
J: TRBJ1-2
V: TRBV5-1

DNA: TGTGCCAGCAGCAACAGGAGCTCCTACAATGAGCAGTTCTTC
CDR3: CASSNRSSYNEQFF
length: 14
size: few
D: NA
J: TRBJ2-1
V: TRBV7-9

DNA: TGTGCCAGCAAACCGAGGGACAGGGGGTCAGATACGCAGTATTTT
CDR3: CASKPRDRGSDTQYF
length: 15
size: many
D: TRBD1
J: TRBJ2-3
V: TRBV6-5

DNA: TGCAGCGTTGAGCCAGCGGACACCTACAATGAGCAGTTCTTC
CDR3: CSVEPADTYNEQFF
length: 14
size: NA
D: NA
J: TRBJ2-1
V: TRBV29-1

DNA: TGTGCCAGCAGTTCGACAGTGTCTTCGATAGGGCAGTACTTC
CDR3: CASSSTVSSIGQYF
length: 14
size: NA
D: NA
J: TRBJ2-7
V: TRBV12-3/TRBV12-4

DNA: TGTGCCAGCAGCTCCTTGACGGCAAGGCAGCCCCAGCATTTT
CDR3: CASSSLTARQPQHF
length: 14
size: NA
D: NA
J: TRBJ1-5
V: TRBV7-9

DNA: TGTGCCACCAGCCCGGGACAGGTTAAAGAGACCCAGTACTTC
CDR3: CATSPGQVKETQYF
length: 14
size: many
D: TRBD1
J: TRBJ2-5
V: TRBV24-1

DNA: TGTGCCACCAGCCAGGGGGCCAGCACAGATACGCAGTATTTT
CDR3: CATSQGASTDTQYF
length: 14
size: many
D: TRBD1
J: TRBJ2-3
V: TRBV24-1

DNA: TGTGCCAGCAGTGATTGGTCCGGGACAGGGAATCAGCCCCAGCATTTT
CDR3: CASSDWSGTGNQPQHF
length: 16
size: NA
D: TRBD1
J: TRBJ1-5
V: TRBV25-1

DNA: TGCGCCAGCAGCCAAGCAGCAACCCTTCTTAGCACTGAAGCTTTCTTT
CDR3: CASSQAATLLSTEAFF
length: 16
size: medium-sized
D: NA
J: TRBJ1-1
V: TRBV4-1

DNA: TGCGCCAGCAGCTTGGCGTCAGGAGGGCAGCCCCAGCATTTT
CDR3: CASSLASGGQPQHF
length: 14
size: few
D: NA
J: TRBJ1-5
V: TRBV5-1

DNA: TGCAGTGCACCCAACACAGGGATCGCTGGAAACACCATATATTTT
CDR3: CSAPNTGIAGNTIYF
length: 15
size: few
D: NA
J: TRBJ1-3
V: TRBV20-1

DNA: TGTGCCTGGAGCGCCTGGGACGGCTCCTATGGCTACACCTTC
CDR3: CAWSAWDGSYGYTF
length: 14
size: many
D: NA
J: TRBJ1-2
V: TRBV30

DNA: TGTGCCACCAGTGATTGGCACAATGAGCAGTTCTTC
CDR3: CATSDWHNEQFF
length: 12
size: NA
D: NA
J: TRBJ2-1
V: TRBV24-1

DNA: TGCAGTGCTGGGTACTCTCTAGCGGGAGTTTCGGCAGATACGCAGTATTTT
CDR3: CSAGYSLAGVSADTQYF
length: 17
size: NA
D: TRBD2
J: TRBJ2-3
V: TRBV20-1